Shown below are 28 T cell receptor beta chains from a single sample sequenced in a study of cytomegalovirus exposure and HLA in healthy donors. The PCR employed 60 Vbeta primers together with 13 Jbeta primers. The assay was immunoSEQ multiplex PCR, and TCRdb's table has in-frame clones only and misses some. The table includes over 80,000 clones, 55% to 85% detected once. The sequencing sample was made of PBMCs. These receptors were collected from a woman under 30 in good health and CMV-seropositive.

The chain couples TRBV27 to TRBJ1-4; D may be TRBD1 (6 bases). Germline lookup yields CDR1 MNHEY and CDR2 SMNVEV (reference sequence). V lost 4 bases and J 5 bases, leaving 11 bases between the germline ends. There are 14 residues in the CDR3. The CDR3 DNA reads TGTGCCAGCAGTTACAGGGCGACAAATGAAAAACTGTTTTTT. Protein sequence: CASSYRATNEKLFF.

As for this clone: This specimen includes other DNA sequences encoding the same CDR3. V is TRBV7-9 and J is TRBJ2-3; possibly TRBD1 for D (7 bases). The CDR3 length is 14 residues. Germline V CDR1 and CDR2: SEHNR, FQNEAQ (reference sequence). Here the CDR3 DNA reads TGTGCGGTGGAGGGGGCGACTTACACAGATACGCAGTATTTT. Translating it yields CAVEGATYTDTQYF.

The CDR3 nucleotides read TGTGCCAGCAGCTACGGTCCAGGTAGCACAGATACGCAGTATTTT. As protein: CASSYGPGSTDTQYF. The rearrangement links TRBV9 to TRBJ2-3; unclear D gene. CDR1 is SGDLS, CDR2 YYNGEE, per germline. The CDR3 is 15 residues long. V shed 4 bases and J shed 0 bases, with 12 bases lying between them. Looking up the rest from reference TRBV9 and TRBJ2-3 gives the full variable domain: DSGVTQTPKHLITATGQRVTLRCSPRSGDLSVYWYQQSLDQGLQFLIQYYNGEERAKGNILERFSAQQFPDLHSELNLSSLELGDSALYFCASSYGPGSTDTQYFGPGTRLTVL.

The V call is TRBV5-1, the J call TRBJ2-2; a weak D match, TRBD2 (5 bases). In germline, CDR1 is SGHRS, CDR2 YFSETQ. The germline V and J ends were trimmed by 4 bases and 6 bases, with 16 bases remaining between them. The CDR3 is 15 amino acids. The CDR3 DNA follows: TGCGCCAGCAGCCTAGGACCCTCCGGGGCCGGGGAGCTGTTTTTT. This sequence encodes CASSLGPSGAGELFF.

Remarks on this clone: Other DNA sequences within the sample encode an identical CDR3. The chain employs TRBV25-1 and TRBJ1-1; D may be TRBD1 (6 bases). Trimming stripped 4 bases from V and 5 bases from J, with 11 bases between. The CDR3 is 13 amino acids. Germline CDR1 is MGHDK and CDR2 is SYGVNS. CDR3 DNA: TGTGCCAGCAGTGCCACAGGGCAGACTGAAGCTTTCTTT. Translated, it gives CASSATGQTEAFF.

The chain links TRBV7-8 to TRBJ2-7; tentative D call: TRBD2 (6 bases). CDR1 is SGHVS and CDR2 is FQNEAQ in the germline V gene. The CDR3 has 15 amino acids. V was clipped by 4 bases and J by 0 bases, with 13 bases between them. The CDR3 nucleotides read TGTGCCAGCAGCTACCCGGAGGGTGACTCCTACGAGCAGTACTTC. Amino acid sequence: CASSYPEGDSYEQYF.

The chain recombines TRBV7-9 with TRBJ1-1; D remains unclear. This CDR3 spans 12 amino acids. The V and J ends lost 4 bases and 5 bases respectively, with 8 bases between them. The V gene's germline CDR1 is SEHNR and CDR2 FQNEAQ (reference sequence). The CDR3 spells CASSSTETEAFF. The CDR3 nucleotides read TGTGCCAGCAGCTCCACAGAGACTGAAGCTTTCTTT.

The V and J genes are TRBV6-1 and TRBJ2-7; 12 positions match TRBD1. Germline values: CDR1 MNHNS, CDR2 SASEGT. V trimming: 3 bases; J trimming: 3 bases; junction bases outside the gene matches: 3. This CDR3 spans 15 amino acids. The CDR3 reads CASSDRDRGLYEQYF. The DNA of the CDR3 is TGTGCCAGCAGTGACCGGGACAGGGGGCTCTACGAGCAGTACTTC.

The genes are TRBV7-6 and TRBJ2-3, with D possibly being TRBD1 (6 bases). Germline values: CDR1 SGHVS, CDR2 FNYEAQ. V was cut by 1 base and J by 5 bases, with 7 bases left in between. The CDR3 runs to 13 residues. The CDR3 nucleotides are TGTGCCAGCAGCTTAGGGGGGCGAGATACGCAGTATTTT. Its protein product is CASSLGGRDTQYF. Variable domain in full (rest from reference TRBV7-6 and TRBJ2-3): GAGVSQSPRYKVTKRGQDVALRCDPISGHVSLYWYRQALGQGPEFLTYFNYEAQQDKSGLPNDRFSAERPEGSISTLTIQRTEQRDSAMYRCASSLGGRDTQYFGPGTRLTVL.

Notes on this clone: The junction does not match germline at one end; this may be a read error. The chain uses TRBV4-2 and TRBJ2-5, with 8 bases aligning to TRBD2. CDR1 is LGHNA and CDR2 is YNFKEQ in the germline V gene. The CDR3 spans 14 residues. The CDR3 coding sequence is TGTGCCAGCAGCCCGGGACTAGACCTAGAGCCCCAGTACTTC. Encoded protein: CASSPGLDLEPQYF.

The chain uses TRBV19 and TRBJ1-5; tentatively, D is TRBD1 (6 bases). Germline V gene lookup returns CDR1 LNHDA and CDR2 SQIVND (reference sequence). The CDR3 totals 16 residues. With 6 bases removed from V and 1 base from J, the gap between germline ends came to 16 bases. CDR3 protein: CASRGVGGASNQPQHF. CDR3 coding DNA: TGTGCCAGTAGGGGGGTTGGGGGGGCGAGCAATCAGCCCCAGCATTTT.

The chain carries TRBV9 and TRBJ2-1; D is possibly TRBD2 (8 bases). Looked up from germline, CDR1 is SGDLS and CDR2 is YYNGEE. The CDR3 extends over 17 amino acids. Trimming left V 4 bases short and J 10 bases short, with 27 bases between. The CDR3 spells CASSPLRAGGGGGEQFF. The CDR3 DNA reads as TGTGCCAGCAGCCCCCTAAGGGCGGGAGGAGGGGGCGGCGAGCAGTTCTTC.

The chain carries TRBV5-4 and TRBJ1-1; 10 positions agree with TRBD1. The CDR3 loop spans 17 amino acids. V dropped 4 bases and J dropped 5; count of bases not matched to a gene: 14. The germline V gene encodes CDR1 SGHNT and CDR2 YYREEE (reference sequence). The CDR3: CASSPSPRTGGGTEAFF. The CDR3, as DNA: TGTGCCAGCAGCCCCAGTCCCCGGACAGGGGGGGGGACTGAAGCTTTCTTT.

V gene TRBV25-1 combines with J gene TRBJ2-7; TRBD1 might be the D (5 bases). The V and J ends lost 3 bases and 6 bases respectively, with 9 bases between them. This CDR3 is built from 12 residues. Germline CDR1 MGHDK, CDR2 SYGVNS. The chain's CDR3 is CASSDSGSEQYF. The CDR3, as DNA: TGTGCCAGCAGTGATTCAGGGTCCGAGCAGTACTTC.

This chain connects TRBV5-4 to TRBJ2-7; 9 bases match TRBD2. The germline gives CDR1 SGHNT, CDR2 YYREEE (reference sequence). V gave up 4 bases and J gave up 2 bases; unmatched junction bases: 10. The CDR3 has 16 residues. CDR3 in DNA: TGTGCCAGCAGCAAGGGGGGAGCGGGGGGTCCCTACGAGCAGTACTTC. Residues: CASSKGGAGGPYEQYF.

The V and J genes are TRBV6-5 and TRBJ1-2; D uncertain. The CDR3 contains 14 residues. The germline V gene has CDR1 MNHEY and CDR2 SVGAGI. Trimming took 6 bases from V and 8 from J, leaving 19 bases between them. The CDR3 region is CASSIQVRSKGYTF. CDR3 bases: TGTGCCAGCAGCATTCAGGTCAGGTCTAAGGGCTACACCTTC.

The chain recombines TRBV28 with TRBJ1-3; 7 bases fit TRBD1. V dropped 4 bases and J dropped 4; count of bases not matched to a gene: 7. CDR3 length: 15 amino acids. Germline loops: CDR1 MDHEN, CDR2 SYDVKM. The CDR3 bases are TGTGCCAGCAGTTCAACAAGGGGGCCCGGAAACACCATATATTTT. It yields the protein CASSSTRGPGNTIYF.

The chain uses TRBV19 and TRBJ1-2; D is possibly TRBD1 (6 bases). The germline V and J ends were trimmed by 5 bases and 4 bases, with 11 bases remaining between them. The CDR3 length is 13 residues. Germline V lookup: CDR1 LNHDA, CDR2 SQIVND (reference sequence). The CDR3, as DNA: TGTGCCAGTAGTCGGGGGGCCTCCTATGGCTACACCTTC. It translates to CASSRGASYGYTF.

This clone was seen just once. The rearrangement uses TRBV7-3 and TRBJ2-1; 8 positions match TRBD2. This CDR3 has 16 residues. Trimming removed 5 bases from V and 0 bases from J; junction bases left unmatched: 6. Germline loops: CDR1 SGHTA, CDR2 FQGTGA. The CDR3 spells CASSPERGSSYNEQFF. CDR3 in DNA: TGTGCCAGCAGCCCAGAGCGGGGGAGCTCCTACAATGAGCAGTTCTTC.

The chain has TRBV29-1 and TRBJ2-3, with 10 bases matching TRBD1. The CDR3 runs to 13 residues. CDR1 is SQVTM, CDR2 ANQGSEA, per germline. The junction had 2 bases not matched to a gene; V was cut back by 5 bases and J by 3 bases. The CDR3, as DNA: TGCAGCGTTTCGGGACAGGGGACAGATACGCAGTATTTT. Protein sequence: CSVSGQGTDTQYF.

J is TRBJ1-2 and V is TRBV7-8, with TRBD1 identical over 8 bases. The CDR3 spans 16 residues. V was pared by 5 bases and J by 2 bases, with 10 bases of the junction left unmatched. Germline V gene lookup returns CDR1 SGHVS and CDR2 FQNEAQ. Here the CDR3 reads CASSAGATGANYGYTF. CDR3 sequence (DNA): TGTGCCAGCAGCGCAGGGGCGACAGGGGCGAACTATGGCTACACCTTC. Looking up the rest from reference TRBV7-8 and TRBJ1-2 gives the full variable domain: GAGVSQSPRYKVAKRGQDVALRCDPISGHVSLFWYQQALGQGPEFLTYFQNEAQLDKSGLPSDRFFAERPEGSVSTLKIQRTQQEDSAVYLCASSAGATGANYGYTFGSGTRLTVV.

This clone was seen a single time. The V gene is TRBV9, the J gene TRBJ2-3; TRBD2 matches 8 bases. The CDR3 loop spans 15 amino acids. CDR1 and CDR2 from the germline V gene are SGDLS and YYNGEE. V lost 4 bases and J lost 2; bases outside the gene matches: 6. The CDR3 is CASSPTSGFTDTQYF. For the CDR3, the DNA is TGTGCCAGCAGCCCTACTAGCGGTTTCACAGATACGCAGTATTTT.

This sequence joins TRBV29-1 and TRBJ2-7, with 10 bases lining up with TRBD2. The CDR3 contains 12 residues. V lost 7 bases to trimming and J lost 7 bases; unmatched junction nucleotides: 7. Germline CDR1 and CDR2: SQVTM and ANQGSEA. CDR3 protein: CSASGGSREQYF. Here the CDR3 DNA reads TGCAGCGCTAGCGGGGGTTCGAGGGAGCAGTACTTC.

This clone was recorded once. The rearrangement links TRBV7-8 to TRBJ1-1; 7 bases are a match to TRBD1. Germline V lookup: CDR1 SGHVS, CDR2 FQNEAQ. The CDR3 contains 14 residues. The V segment lost 1 base and the J segment 8 bases; nucleotides outside the gene matches: 7. The CDR3 nucleotides read TGTGCCAGCAGCTTAGTCGGGACAGTAGTCGAAGCTTTCTTT. Encoded protein: CASSLVGTVVEAFF.

The V call is TRBV9, the J call TRBJ2-2, with 8 bases lining up with TRBD2. CDR3 size: 16 residues. J was trimmed by 2 bases and V by 0 bases; bases with no gene match: 3. Germline CDR1 reads SGDLS; CDR2 reads YYNGEE. Here the CDR3 DNA reads TGTGCCAGCAGCGTAGGCGGGGGGATTAACACCGGGGAGCTGTTTTTT. It yields the protein CASSVGGGINTGELFF.

V gene TRBV27 combines with J gene TRBJ1-5, with 8 bases lining up with TRBD1. J lost 3 bases, V lost 6 bases, and 10 bases had no gene match. The germline V gene encodes CDR1 MNHEY and CDR2 SMNVEV (reference sequence). The CDR3 covers 16 residues. The CDR3 bases are TGTGCCAGCAGGCTACAGGGGGAGAGGGTCAATCAGCCCCAGCATTTT. Protein sequence: CASRLQGERVNQPQHF.

The chain employs TRBV7-3 and TRBJ2-1; TRBD2 matches 12 bases. CDR1 and CDR2 (germline): SGHTA, FQGTGA. Trimming cost V 4 bases and J 1 base; bases outside gene matches: 23. The CDR3 loop spans 23 amino acids. CDR3 nucleotide sequence: TGTGCCAGCAGCTCAACAGGGGGCTGGAGACTAGCGGGAGTACGGGGTTCCTACAATGAGCAGTTCTTC. Translating it yields CASSSTGGWRLAGVRGSYNEQFF.

This chain links TRBV14 with TRBJ2-4; D uncertain. The CDR3 consists of 12 residues. Trimming shortened V by 0 bases and J by 9 bases, and 6 bases separated the two germline ends. Per the germline V gene, CDR1 is SGHDN and CDR2 is FVKESK. The CDR3 coding sequence is TGTGCCAGCAGCCAAGATCGAGCCATTCAGTACTTC. Translated, it gives CASSQDRAIQYF.